These 5 T cell receptor beta chains originate from one sample sequenced in a study of cytomegalovirus exposure and HLA in healthy donors. The PCR made use of 60 Vbeta and 13 Jbeta primers. Repertoires were generated with immunoSEQ multiplex PCR, while TCRdb's copy carries only in-frame clones and drops some. The data hold 130,000 to 150,000 clones, with approximately 80% observed a single time. Sequencing was carried out using PBMCs. These receptors came from a male donor in good health and CMV-seronegative.

This chain joins TRBV4-3 and TRBJ2-1, with 10 bases that match TRBD2. With 1 base clipped from V and 4 bases from J, the junction kept 4 bases outside the gene matches. Germline V gives CDR1 LGHNA, CDR2 YSLEER. This CDR3 spans 16 amino acids. CDR3 protein: CASSQALAGDYNEQFF. The CDR3 DNA reads as TGCGCCAGCAGCCAAGCTCTAGCGGGGGATTACAATGAGCAGTTCTTC.

This chain joins TRBV7-2 and TRBJ1-2; 7 positions agree with TRBD1. Germline CDR1 SGHTA, CDR2 FQGNSA. With V trimmed by 6 bases and J by 4 bases, 8 bases remained unmatched. The CDR3 totals 14 residues. The CDR3 DNA is TGTGCCAGCAGTTTAATGGGACAGATCTATGGCTACACCTTC. Amino acids: CASSLMGQIYGYTF.

The J gene is TRBJ2-7, the V gene TRBV4-3; perhaps TRBD2 as D (5 bases). The V and J ends lost 1 base and 5 bases respectively, with 15 bases between them. The CDR3 is 15 residues long. The germline gives CDR1 LGHNA, CDR2 YSLEER. The DNA of the CDR3 is TGCGCCAGCAGCCAAGGCGGCGGGCTTCTGAACGAGCAGTACTTC. The encoded protein is CASSQGGGLLNEQYF.

The V and J genes are TRBV7-2 and TRBJ1-2; 10 bases align to TRBD1. With V trimmed by 3 bases and J by 6 bases, 7 bases remained unmatched. Germline V gene sequence: CDR1 SGHTA, CDR2 FQGNSA. This CDR3 has 15 residues. CDR3 sequence: CASSFPGQGEHGYTF. The CDR3 coding sequence is TGTGCCAGCAGCTTCCCCGGACAGGGGGAACATGGCTACACCTTC.

Points on this clone: The sample holds other DNA sequences that translate to the same CDR3. V usage is TRBV5-1 and J usage is TRBJ2-3; D unclear. The CDR3 extends over 12 amino acids. Trimming removed 4 bases from V and 0 bases from J, with 3 bases in between. Germline V gene sequence: CDR1 SGHRS, CDR2 YFSETQ. CDR3 sequence (DNA): TGCGCCAGCAGCCTTAGCACAGATACGCAGTATTTT. Protein: CASSLSTDTQYF.